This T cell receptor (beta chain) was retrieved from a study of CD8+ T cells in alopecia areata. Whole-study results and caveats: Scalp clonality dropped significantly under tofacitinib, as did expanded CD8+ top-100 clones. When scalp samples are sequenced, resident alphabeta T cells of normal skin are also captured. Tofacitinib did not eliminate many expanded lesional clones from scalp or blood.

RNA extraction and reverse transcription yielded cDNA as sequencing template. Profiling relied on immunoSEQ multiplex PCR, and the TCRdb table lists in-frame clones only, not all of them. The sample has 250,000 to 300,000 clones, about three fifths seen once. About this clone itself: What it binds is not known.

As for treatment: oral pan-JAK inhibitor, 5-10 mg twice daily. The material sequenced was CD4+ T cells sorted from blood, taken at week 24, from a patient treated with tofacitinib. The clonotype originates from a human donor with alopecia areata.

Here the CDR3 reads CASSFLGQGPYNEQFF. CDR3 coding DNA: TGTGCCAGCTCGTTCTTGGGACAGGGGCCCTACAATGAGCAGTTCTTC. The chain joins TRBV27 to TRBJ2-1; 10 bases fit TRBD1. Germline V gene sequence: CDR1 MNHEY, CDR2 SMNVEV (reference sequence). With 8 bases clipped from V and 2 bases from J, the junction kept 9 bases outside the gene matches. This CDR3 is built from 16 residues.